The rows below give T cell receptor beta chains drawn from one sample of a study of T cells in Graves' hyperthyroidism and ophthalmopathy. TCRdb reanalysed the multiplex PCR reads using MiXCR and keeps one entry per CDR3 protein. The repertoire has 450,000 to 650,000 distinct CDR3 sequences, under 20% of them found once; the top ten carry roughly 18%. Sequencing used blood. The source of these receptors is a woman between 18 and 29 years old with Graves' ophthalmopathy. The CDR3 runs from the conserved cysteine through the conserved F or W. D genes are given only for firm matches. Clone size is stated in some rows and not others, as once, few, many or a class when expanded.

TRBV7-2,many,TRBD2,TRBJ2-3,TGTGCCAGCAGCTTTAGACTAGCGGCCTATAATGATACGCAGTATTTT,CASSFRLAAYNDTQYF
TRBV19,.,.,TRBJ1-1,TGTGCCAGTAGTATGGGAGGTAGAGGGGCGGGGAACACTGAAGCTTTCTTT,CASSMGGRGAGNTEAFF
TRBV6-2/TRBV6-3,few,.,TRBJ2-1,TGTGCCAGCAGTTACGGAGGGCTCGGTGAGCAGTTCTTC,CASSYGGLGEQFF
TRBV10-3,.,.,TRBJ1-1,TGTGCCATCAGTTCGTCTCTGTTCAGAAGGAACACTGAAGCTTTCTTT,CAISSSLFRRNTEAFF
TRBV4-1,.,TRBD1,TRBJ1-1,TGCGCCAGCAGCCAAGAGGGGACAGGCGGCCCTGAAGCTTTCTTT,CASSQEGTGGPEAFF
TRBV6-1,many,TRBD2,TRBJ2-5,TGTGCCAGCAGGAAGGCGGGGGGGTACCAAGAGACCCAGTACTTC,CASRKAGGYQETQYF
TRBV20-1,many,.,TRBJ1-1,TGCAGTGCCGGAGTTGGGGAAGCTTTCTTT,CSAGVGEAFF
TRBV6-1,many,.,TRBJ2-1,TGTGCCAGCAGTGAAGCGGAGAGTGGTGAGCAGTTCTTC,CASSEAESGEQFF
TRBV15,.,.,TRBJ1-5,TGTGCCACCAGCAGAGATGAGAGTGAAATGCATTTT,CATSRDESEMHF
TRBV27,many,TRBD2,TRBJ2-1,TGTGCCAGCAGTTTGGGGACTAGCGGGTGGAATGAGCAGTTCTTC,CASSLGTSGWNEQFF
TRBV30,many,.,TRBJ2-5,TGTGCCTGGAGGGGGGCCCAAGAGACCCAGTACTTC,CAWRGAQETQYF
TRBV20-1,many,TRBD2,TRBJ2-1,TGCAGTGCTAGAGGGACTAGCGGGAGGGCCAATGAGCAGTTCTTC,CSARGTSGRANEQFF
TRBV7-3,few,.,TRBJ2-5,TGTGCCAGCAGCTTAAATCCTAGCGAGGAGGAGACCCAGTACTTC,CASSLNPSEEETQYF
TRBV28,.,.,TRBJ1-4,TGTGCCAGCAGGCTGGGGGCAGGGTCTGAAAAACTGTTTTTT,CASRLGAGSEKLFF
TRBV5-1,.,.,TRBJ2-3,TGCGCCAGCAGCTGGGGCGGAGGCACAGATACGCAGTATTTT,CASSWGGGTDTQYF
TRBV4-1,few,.,TRBJ1-2,TGCGCCAGCAGCCAAGTAACAGGGCGGGATGGCTACACCTTC,CASSQVTGRDGYTF
TRBV28,many,TRBD2,TRBJ2-3,TGTGCCAGCAGCCAGCGGGGAAGCACAGATACGCAGTATTTT,CASSQRGSTDTQYF
TRBV5-1,.,.,TRBJ1-6,TGCGCCAGCAGCCTACGGCACACAGGACTCACACCGGATTCACCCCTCCACTTT,CASSLRHTGLTPDSPLHF
TRBV7-9,few,.,TRBJ2-2,TGTGCCAGCAGCGAACGGGACTCCACAAACGGGGAGCTGTTTTTT,CASSERDSTNGELFF
TRBV5-1,many,TRBD2,TRBJ2-1,TGCGCCAGCAGCTTGGCTAGCGGGGGTAGGGATGAGCAGTTCTTC,CASSLASGGRDEQFF
TRBV20-1,.,TRBD1,TRBJ1-1,TGCAGTGCGACTCGACAGGGATATGAAGCTTTCTTT,CSATRQGYEAFF
TRBV29-1,.,TRBD2,TRBJ2-3,TGCAGCGTGGGAGGGATGGCGGAAGATACGCAGTATTTT,CSVGGMAEDTQYF
TRBV3-1,many,.,TRBJ2-5,TGTGCCAGCAGCCACTACCTACAGGGTTGGGAGACCCAGTACTTC,CASSHYLQGWETQYF
TRBV4-1,few,.,TRBJ1-5,TGCGCCAGCAGCCCGTTTCCTGGACACTATAAAGAGGCGGCCCAGCATTTT,CASSPFPGHYKEAAQHF
TRBV2,few,TRBD1,TRBJ1-6,TGTGCCAGCAGTGCGGCCGGCCCGGGACAGGGAACTTCACCCCTCCACTTT,CASSAAGPGQGTSPLHF
TRBV5-1,few,.,TRBJ2-7,TGCGCCAGCAGCAGTGTGACAGCCCCCTACGAGCAGTACTTC,CASSSVTAPYEQYF
TRBV19,.,.,TRBJ1-5,TGTGCCAGTAGAGTCGGTAGGGGCAATCAGCCCCAGCATTTT,CASRVGRGNQPQHF
TRBV20-1,many,.,TRBJ1-2,TGCAGTGCTAGAGATCGCAGGAGCTATGGCTACACCTTC,CSARDRRSYGYTF
TRBV6-1,many,.,TRBJ2-7,TGTGCCAGCAGCGATTCTAGAGACACCTACGAGCAGTACTTC,CASSDSRDTYEQYF
TRBV5-5,many,.,TRBJ1-5,TGTGCCAGCAGCTTGGGCGCGGTCCAGAGGCCCCAGCATTTT,CASSLGAVQRPQHF
TRBV27,.,TRBD1,TRBJ2-7,TGTGCCAGCAGACTACCGGGACAGCCACACGGGCAGTACTTC,CASRLPGQPHGQYF
TRBV6-4,.,TRBD1,TRBJ1-2,TGTGCCAGCAGTGACTCGACAGGGGATGGCTACACCTTC,CASSDSTGDGYTF
TRBV12-5,few,.,TRBJ2-2,TGTGCTAGTGGTTTGGTACTGGGACCGAACACCGGGGAGCTGTTTTTT,CASGLVLGPNTGELFF
TRBV5-5,.,.,TRBJ2-5,TGTGCCAGCGGCTTGGAATGGCGGTACCAAGAGACCCAGTACTTC,CASGLEWRYQETQYF
TRBV11-2,many,.,TRBJ2-7,TGTGCCAGCAGCTTAGGTGACTATTCAGGCGAGCAGTACTTC,CASSLGDYSGEQYF
TRBV20-1,many,.,TRBJ1-2,TGCAGTGCTCTGACTGCGGCAGCCAACTATGGCTACACCTTC,CSALTAAANYGYTF
TRBV9,few,TRBD2,TRBJ2-1,TGTGCCAGCAGCGTAGAGGGTTTCCCGGGAGGGGAGGGAAATGAGCAGTTCTTC,CASSVEGFPGGEGNEQFF
TRBV27,many,TRBD1,TRBJ1-5,TGTGCCAGCAGCCCGTTGGGACAGGGAGATCAGCCCCAGCATTTT,CASSPLGQGDQPQHF
TRBV3-1,few,.,TRBJ1-2,TGTGCCAGCAGCCAAGATCGTTTCCAGTCAAACTATGGCTACACCTTC,CASSQDRFQSNYGYTF
TRBV28,many,.,TRBJ1-1,TGTGCCAGCAGTTTAAGGTTGGGGCAAGCAAATGAAGCTTTCTTT,CASSLRLGQANEAFF
TRBV7-8,.,.,TRBJ2-5,TGTGCCAGCAGCCCATCTAACGGGGGGCTGGAGACCCAGTACTTC,CASSPSNGGLETQYF
TRBV28,many,TRBD1,TRBJ1-6,TGTGCCAGCGGACAGGGGGCTTCACCCCTCCACTTT,CASGQGASPLHF
TRBV20-1,many,.,TRBJ2-7,TGCAGTGCTACAGGGGAAGGGGCCGTCTCCTACGAGCAGTACTTC,CSATGEGAVSYEQYF
TRBV12-3/TRBV12-4,few,.,TRBJ1-6,TGTGCCAGCAGTCTCAACCCTCATAATTCACCCCTCCACTTT,CASSLNPHNSPLHF
TRBV20-1,many,TRBD2,TRBJ2-1,TGCAGTCTACTAGCGGGGCGAAATGAGCAGTTCTTC,CSLLAGRNEQFF
TRBV11-3,many,.,TRBJ2-1,TGTGCCAGCAGCCCCCAGGGAGGCTCCTACAATGAACAGTTCTTC,CASSPQGGSYNEQFF
TRBV4-1,.,.,TRBJ2-7,TGCGCCAGCAGCCAAGATCCACGGAGCTACGAGCAGTACTTC,CASSQDPRSYEQYF
TRBV6-1,many,.,TRBJ1-6,TGTGCCAGCAAAGTTGGATGGGGAAATTCACCCCTCCACTTT,CASKVGWGNSPLHF
TRBV30,many,.,TRBJ1-1,TGTGCCTGGGGGCGAACCGGGACCCTGAACACTGAAGCTTTCTTT,CAWGRTGTLNTEAFF
TRBV12-3/TRBV12-4,many,TRBD2,TRBJ2-5,TGTGCCAGCAGGGGGACTAGCGTAGAATCTGAGACCCAGTACTTC,CASRGTSVESETQYF
TRBV15,few,.,TRBJ1-5,TGTGCCACCAGCAAGGGACCGGGAGACCAGCCCCAGCATTTT,CATSKGPGDQPQHF
TRBV11-2,many,TRBD1,TRBJ1-3,TGTGCCAGCAGCCCACGACAGGGGAACTCTGGAAACACCATATATTTT,CASSPRQGNSGNTIYF